These T cell receptor beta chains were read from a single sample in a study of CD8 T cells in ankylosing spondylitis. TCRdb redid the calling of the 5' RACE reads with MiXCR, one entry per CDR3 protein. The table records a few hundred thousand distinct CDR3 sequences, less than 25% of them present only once. Source material: blood, either unsorted or a sorted T cell fraction (not recorded which). The receptor set was obtained from a female donor with ankylosing spondylitis or in good health (not recorded which). The CDR3 runs from the conserved cysteine through the conserved F or W. A D gene is named only where the DNA matches it firmly. Some rows mark clone size as missing; the rest say once, few, many or name a class of expanded clone.

v_call: TRBV15
j_call: TRBJ2-1
d_call: -
clone_size: -
cdr3_nt: TGTGCCACCAGCAGAGTTAGGGATGAGCAGTTCTTC
cdr3_aa: CATSRVRDEQFF

v_call: TRBV20-1
j_call: TRBJ2-5
d_call: TRBD2
clone_size: few
cdr3_nt: TGCAGTGCTGGGGGACTAGCGGGAAGGGGTACCCAGTACTTC
cdr3_aa: CSAGGLAGRGTQYF

v_call: TRBV7-2
j_call: TRBJ2-2
d_call: TRBD1
clone_size: -
cdr3_nt: TGTGCCAGCAGCCAGGACAGGGCAAACGGGGAGCTGTTTTTT
cdr3_aa: CASSQDRANGELFF

v_call: TRBV7-6
j_call: TRBJ2-3
d_call: -
clone_size: few
cdr3_nt: TGTGCCAGCAGCTTGGTAGAGCGTTTCACAGATACGCAGTATTTT
cdr3_aa: CASSLVERFTDTQYF

v_call: TRBV20-1
j_call: TRBJ2-5
d_call: -
clone_size: once
cdr3_nt: TGCAGTGCTAGAGTTGGACGGGTCAGGGATACCCAGTACTTC
cdr3_aa: CSARVGRVRDTQYF

v_call: TRBV20-1
j_call: TRBJ2-3
d_call: -
clone_size: -
cdr3_nt: TGCAGTGTGGGCGCCCAAGGGGCTCTACTCACAGATACGCAGTATTTT
cdr3_aa: CSVGAQGALLTDTQYF

v_call: TRBV25-1
j_call: TRBJ2-3
d_call: TRBD2
clone_size: few
cdr3_nt: TGTGCCAGCACCCCTAGCGGGAAGAAAGATACGCAGTATTTT
cdr3_aa: CASTPSGKKDTQYF

v_call: TRBV28
j_call: TRBJ1-5
d_call: -
clone_size: -
cdr3_nt: TGTGCCAGCAGTATTCTAGGCAATCAGCCCCAGCATTTT
cdr3_aa: CASSILGNQPQHF

v_call: TRBV18
j_call: TRBJ2-5
d_call: -
clone_size: -
cdr3_nt: TGTGCCAGTTCCCCGGGGGTTCAAGAGACCCAGTACTTC
cdr3_aa: CASSPGVQETQYF

v_call: TRBV5-4
j_call: TRBJ2-1
d_call: -
clone_size: few
cdr3_nt: TGTGCCAGCAGGTTAGACAGCTACAATGAGCAGTTCTTC
cdr3_aa: CASRLDSYNEQFF

v_call: TRBV20-1
j_call: TRBJ2-7
d_call: -
clone_size: -
cdr3_nt: TGCAGTGCTAGAGGGAACTCCATCGCGCGGGCCCGGAGCTCCTACGAGCAGTACTTC
cdr3_aa: CSARGNSIARARSSYEQYF

v_call: TRBV12-3/TRBV12-4
j_call: TRBJ2-7
d_call: TRBD1
clone_size: few
cdr3_nt: TGTGCCAGCAGCTCCGGGACAGACACCCCCGAGCAGTACTTC
cdr3_aa: CASSSGTDTPEQYF

v_call: TRBV20-1
j_call: TRBJ2-7
d_call: TRBD1
clone_size: many
cdr3_nt: TGCAGTGCTATAAGGGCGACAGGGCAATACGAGCAGTACTTC
cdr3_aa: CSAIRATGQYEQYF

v_call: TRBV6-5
j_call: TRBJ2-7
d_call: -
clone_size: few
cdr3_nt: TGTGCCAGCAGTTACGGCACCTCCTACGAGCAGTACTTC
cdr3_aa: CASSYGTSYEQYF

v_call: TRBV13
j_call: TRBJ1-4
d_call: -
clone_size: -
cdr3_nt: TGTGCCAGCAGCCCTAGCGGCTCGAGCGGTGAAAAACTGTTTTTT
cdr3_aa: CASSPSGSSGEKLFF

v_call: TRBV11-3
j_call: TRBJ1-1
d_call: -
clone_size: once
cdr3_nt: TGTGCCAGCAGCTGGGACGGGGACACTGAAGCTTTCTTT
cdr3_aa: CASSWDGDTEAFF

v_call: TRBV15
j_call: TRBJ2-1
d_call: TRBD2
clone_size: -
cdr3_nt: TGTGCCACCAGCAGAGATTTAGGGCTAGCGGGAGAAAACGAGCAGTTCTTC
cdr3_aa: CATSRDLGLAGENEQFF